The entry that follows covers one T cell receptor (beta chain) sequence. The antigen is not known. The entry originates in a study of T-cell reconstitution after alpha-beta-depleted transplantation in children. The CDR3 runs 14 residues. The V end was cut by 0 bases, the J end by 3 bases, with 8 bases between. CDR1 is SGHTA and CDR2 is FQGTGA in the germline V gene. Study-wide results and caveats: Surviving recipient T cells and thymic progenitors underlay high day-60 TCRbeta diversity in some patients.

Unique molecular identifiers featured in how the TCRbeta library was prepared. TCRdb reprocessed the PCR reads with MiXCR, giving one entry per CDR3 protein. The data show around 960,000 distinct CDR3 sequences, around 30% seen once. The clonotype originates from a boy in the first two years of life who had a stem cell transplant for SCID, so the T cells may come from the graft donor. J is TRBJ1-2 and V is TRBV7-3; D gene ambiguous. The sample consisted of PBMCs, mostly from graft donor cells, taken 360 days after TCRalphabeta/CD19-depleted stem cell transplant. CDR3 DNA: TGTGCCAGCAGCTTAACGGGGTCCGACTATGGCTACACCTTC. It is translated as CASSLTGSDYGYTF. Supplemented by reference TRBV7-3 and TRBJ1-2, the full variable domain reads GAGVSQTPSNKVTEKGKYVELRCDPISGHTALYWYRQSLGQGPEFLIYFQGTGAADDSGLPNDRFFAVRPEGSVSTLKIQRTERGDSAVYLCASSLTGSDYGYTFGSGTRLTVV.